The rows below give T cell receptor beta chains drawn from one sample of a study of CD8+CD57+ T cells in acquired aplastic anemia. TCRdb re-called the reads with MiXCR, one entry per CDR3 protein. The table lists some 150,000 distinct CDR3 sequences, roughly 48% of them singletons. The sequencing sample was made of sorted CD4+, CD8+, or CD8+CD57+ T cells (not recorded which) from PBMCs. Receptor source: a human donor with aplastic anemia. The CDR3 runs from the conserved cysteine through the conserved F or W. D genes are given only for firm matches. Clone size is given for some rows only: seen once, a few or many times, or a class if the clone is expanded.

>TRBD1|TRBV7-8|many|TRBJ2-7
CASSPGTGGESVYEQYF
TGTGCCAGCAGCCCCGGGACAGGGGGGGAGAGTGTCTACGAGCAGTACTTC
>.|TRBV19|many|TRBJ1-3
CASSIGQAFRSGNTIYF
TGTGCCAGTAGTATAGGGCAGGCTTTTCGCTCTGGAAACACCATATATTTT
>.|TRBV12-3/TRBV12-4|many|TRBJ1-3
CASSWGGAIYF
TGTGCCAGCAGCTGGGGGGGCGCCATATATTTT
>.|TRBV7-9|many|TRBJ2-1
CASSQSQNSYNEQFF
TGTGCCAGCAGCCAGAGCCAAAACTCCTACAATGAGCAGTTCTTC
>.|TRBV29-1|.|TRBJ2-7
CSVASRYTHEQYF
TGCAGCGTTGCCTCTCGTTATACCCACGAGCAGTACTTC
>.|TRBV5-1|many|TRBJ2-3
CASSDDTGTDTQYF
TGCGCCAGCAGCGACGACACCGGCACAGATACGCAGTATTTT
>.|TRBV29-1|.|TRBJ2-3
CSVERRLDDTQYF
TGCAGCGTTGAGCGACGGCTTGACGATACGCAGTATTTT
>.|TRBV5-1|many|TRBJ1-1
CASSLNEDGEAFF
TGCGCCAGCAGCTTAAACGAGGACGGTGAAGCTTTCTTT
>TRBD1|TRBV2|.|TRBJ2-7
CASSEQGVSYEQYF
TGTGCCAGCAGTGAACAGGGGGTTTCCTACGAGCAGTACTTC
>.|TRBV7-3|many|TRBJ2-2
CASSSQGGANTGELFF
TGTGCCAGCAGCTCCCAGGGGGGGGCGAACACCGGGGAGCTGTTTTTT
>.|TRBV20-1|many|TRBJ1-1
CSARDMGGERFF
TGCAGTGCTAGAGATATGGGCGGGGAACGCTTCTTT
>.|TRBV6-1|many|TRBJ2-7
CASRVLATYEQYF
TGTGCCAGCAGGGTACTTGCTACCTACGAGCAGTACTTC
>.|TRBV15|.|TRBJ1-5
CATSRDGQGNQPQHF
TGTGCCACCAGCAGAGATGGCCAGGGGAATCAGCCCCAGCATTTT
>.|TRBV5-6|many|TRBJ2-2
CASSYGAGKTGELFF
TGTGCCAGCAGCTACGGAGCAGGAAAGACCGGGGAGCTGTTTTTT
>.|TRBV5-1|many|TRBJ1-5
CASSLSGGNQPQHF
TGCGCCAGCAGCTTATCAGGGGGCAATCAGCCCCAGCATTTT
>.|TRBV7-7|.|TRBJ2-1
CASSSGTNEQFF
TGTGCTAGCAGTTCCGGGACTAATGAGCAGTTCTTC